Presented here are 4 T cell receptor beta chains from one specimen sequenced in a study of blood T cell repertoires in COVID-19. Clones were read by immunoSEQ multiplex PCR, and TCRdb kept only the in-frame ones, dropping some. Counted here are roughly 300,000 clones, around 92% occurring once; the ten biggest clones make up about 2%. Input material: peripheral blood. These receptors were taken from a woman in her 30s with COVID-19, enrolled during active disease.

This chain uses TRBV5-4 with TRBJ2-3; 10 positions agree with TRBD2. CDR1 is SGHNT and CDR2 is YYREEE in the germline V gene (reference sequence). The CDR3 spans 14 residues. V lost 4 bases and J lost 4; bases outside the gene matches: 3. The CDR3 bases are TGTGCCAGCAGCCTCGGACTAGCGGCAGATACGCAGTATTTT. Protein: CASSLGLAADTQYF. The variable domain in full, with the rest retrieved from reference TRBV5-4 and TRBJ2-3, is ETGVTQSPTHLIKTRGQQVTLRCSSQSGHNTVSWYQQALGQGPQFIFQYYREEENGRGNFPPRFSGLQFPNYSSELNVNALELDDSALYLCASSLGLAADTQYFGPGTRLTVL.

The rearrangement uses TRBV3-1 (or the pseudogene TRBV3-2) and TRBJ2-2; the match to TRBD2 covers 10 bases. The CDR3 covers 17 residues. The germline V gene encodes CDR1 LGHDT and CDR2 YNNKEL (reference sequence). Trimming cost V 1 base and J 3 bases; bases outside gene matches: 5. The CDR3 protein is CASSQVVLAGDTGELFF. CDR3 coding DNA: TGTGCCAGCAGCCAAGTAGTCCTAGCGGGGGACACCGGGGAGCTGTTTTTT.

The rearrangement joins TRBV6-5 to TRBJ2-7; D perhaps matches TRBD2 (5 bases). Germline CDR1 reads MNHEY; CDR2 reads SVGAGI. The V gene lost 2 bases and the J gene lost 7 bases, with 6 bases spanning the gap. The CDR3 has 11 amino acids. In DNA form, the CDR3 reads TGTGCCAGCAGTTACGGGAGTGAGCAGTACTTC. Amino acids: CASSYGSEQYF.

This chain uses TRBV3-1 (or the pseudogene TRBV3-2) with TRBJ1-5; D gene ambiguous. The V end lost 2 bases, the J end lost 6 bases, and 8 bases lay between the germline ends. This CDR3 has 13 amino acids. Germline CDR1 reads LGHDT; CDR2 reads YNNKEL (reference sequence). The CDR3 spells CASSQSAVQPQHF. CDR3 nucleotides: TGTGCCAGCAGCCAATCTGCGGTTCAGCCCCAGCATTTT.